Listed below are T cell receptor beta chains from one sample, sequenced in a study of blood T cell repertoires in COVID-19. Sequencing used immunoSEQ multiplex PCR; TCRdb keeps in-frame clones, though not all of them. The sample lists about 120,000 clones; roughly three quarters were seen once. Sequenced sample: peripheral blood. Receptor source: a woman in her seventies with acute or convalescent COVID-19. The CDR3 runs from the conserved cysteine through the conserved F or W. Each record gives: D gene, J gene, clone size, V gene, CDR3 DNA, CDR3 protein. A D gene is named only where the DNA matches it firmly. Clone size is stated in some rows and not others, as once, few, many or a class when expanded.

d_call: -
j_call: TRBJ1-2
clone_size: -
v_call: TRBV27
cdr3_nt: TGTGCCAGCGGACACCCGCCCTACGGCTACACCTTC
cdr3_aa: CASGHPPYGYTF

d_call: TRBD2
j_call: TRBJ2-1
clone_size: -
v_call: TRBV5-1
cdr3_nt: TGCGCCAGCAGCTCAGCGGGGTCTCTACTTTACAATGAGCAGTTCTTC
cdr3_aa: CASSSAGSLLYNEQFF

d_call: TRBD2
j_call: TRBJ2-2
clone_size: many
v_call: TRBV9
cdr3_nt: TGTGCCAGCAGCGGATCCGGGACTAGCGGGGGGGCAAACACCGGGGAGCTGTTTTTT
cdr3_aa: CASSGSGTSGGANTGELFF

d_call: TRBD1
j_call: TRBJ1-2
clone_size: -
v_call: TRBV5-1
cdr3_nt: TGCGCCAGCAGCTCGGGACAGGGTTTTGCCTATGGCTACACCTTC
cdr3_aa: CASSSGQGFAYGYTF

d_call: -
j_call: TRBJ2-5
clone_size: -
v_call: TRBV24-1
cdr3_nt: TGTGCCACCAGTGAACCTTCTTACGGGGATGAGACCCAGTACTTC
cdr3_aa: CATSEPSYGDETQYF

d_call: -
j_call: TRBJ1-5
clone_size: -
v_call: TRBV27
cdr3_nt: TGTGCCAGCAGTTTATCGATGTCAGACAATCAGCCCCAGCATTTT
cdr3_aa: CASSLSMSDNQPQHF

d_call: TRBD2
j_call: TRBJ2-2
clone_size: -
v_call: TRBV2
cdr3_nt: TGTGCCAGCAGTCGACTAGCGGGGAACACCGGGGAGCTGTTTTTT
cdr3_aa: CASSRLAGNTGELFF

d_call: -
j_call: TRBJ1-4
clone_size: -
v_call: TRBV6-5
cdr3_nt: TGTGCCAGCAGATCAGGGTCGACTAATGAAAAACTGTTTTTT
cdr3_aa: CASRSGSTNEKLFF

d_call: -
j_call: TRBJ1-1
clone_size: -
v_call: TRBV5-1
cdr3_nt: TGCGCCAGCAGCACCGCGGCAATGAACACTGAAGCTTTCTTT
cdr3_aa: CASSTAAMNTEAFF

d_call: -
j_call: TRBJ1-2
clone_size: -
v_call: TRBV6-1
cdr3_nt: TGTGCCAGCAGTGATATTTGGCAGAACTATGGCTACACCTTC
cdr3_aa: CASSDIWQNYGYTF

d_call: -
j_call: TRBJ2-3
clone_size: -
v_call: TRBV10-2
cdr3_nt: TGCGCCAGCAGTCCCCAGAGCGTTAGCACAGATACGCAGTATTTT
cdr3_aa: CASSPQSVSTDTQYF

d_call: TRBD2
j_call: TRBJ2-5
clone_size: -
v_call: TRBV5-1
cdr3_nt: TGCGCCAGCAGCACTAGCGGGGGGGTACAAGAGACCCAGTACTTC
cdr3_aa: CASSTSGGVQETQYF

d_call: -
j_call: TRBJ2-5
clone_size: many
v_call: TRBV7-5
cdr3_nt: TGTGCCAGAAGCTTGGCCCCGGGGAGCGGGGCGGGCGGAGAGACCCAGTACTTC
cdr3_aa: CARSLAPGSGAGGETQYF

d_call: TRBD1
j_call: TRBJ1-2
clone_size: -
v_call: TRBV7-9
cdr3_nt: TGTGCCAGCAGGACCTACAGGGGGCCGGTGGATGGCTACACCTTC
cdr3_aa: CASRTYRGPVDGYTF

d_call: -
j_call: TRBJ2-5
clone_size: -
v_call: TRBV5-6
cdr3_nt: TGTGCCAGCAGCTTTGCCGGAGTTGGAGAGACCCAGTACTTC
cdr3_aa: CASSFAGVGETQYF

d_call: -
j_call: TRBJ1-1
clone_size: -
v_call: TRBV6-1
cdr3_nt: TGTGCCAGCAGTGACCACAGTCTCCTCTTGAACACTGAAGCTTTCTTT
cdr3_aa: CASSDHSLLLNTEAFF

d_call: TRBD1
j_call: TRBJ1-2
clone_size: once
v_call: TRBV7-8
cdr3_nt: TGTGCCAGCAGCCCTCGACACCTGGACAGGGTAAACTATGGCTACACCTTC
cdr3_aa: CASSPRHLDRVNYGYTF

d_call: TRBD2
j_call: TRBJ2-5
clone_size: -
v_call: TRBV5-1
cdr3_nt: TGCGCCAGCAGCTTGTCCCCACCAGGGAGCGGGAGCGGAGAGACCCAGTACTTC
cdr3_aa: CASSLSPPGSGSGETQYF

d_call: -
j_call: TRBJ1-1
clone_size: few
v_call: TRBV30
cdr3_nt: TGTGCCTGGAGTCCAGTACAGGGAGTTACCACTGAAGCTTTCTTT
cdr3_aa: CAWSPVQGVTTEAFF

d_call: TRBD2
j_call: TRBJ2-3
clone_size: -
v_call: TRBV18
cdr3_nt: TGTGCCAGCTCACCCGGACTAGCAGACACAGATACGCAGTATTTT
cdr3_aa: CASSPGLADTDTQYF

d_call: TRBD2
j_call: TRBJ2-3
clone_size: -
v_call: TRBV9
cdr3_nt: TGTGCCAGCAGCGTAGCGGCTAGCGGGGGGGCCGAAGATACGCAGTATTTT
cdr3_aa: CASSVAASGGAEDTQYF

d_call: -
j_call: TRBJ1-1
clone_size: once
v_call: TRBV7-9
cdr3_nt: TGTGCCAGCAGCTTATACAGGGAGAACACTGAAGCTTTCTTT
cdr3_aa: CASSLYRENTEAFF

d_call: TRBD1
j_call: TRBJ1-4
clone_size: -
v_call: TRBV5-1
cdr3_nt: TGCGCCAGCAGCGAGGACAGGGGGGCCTCAACTAATGAAAAACTGTTTTTT
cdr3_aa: CASSEDRGASTNEKLFF

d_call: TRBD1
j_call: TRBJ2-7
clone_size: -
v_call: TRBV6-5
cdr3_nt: TGTGCCAGCAGCTGGGGACAGGGAAACTACGAGCAGTACTTC
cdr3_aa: CASSWGQGNYEQYF

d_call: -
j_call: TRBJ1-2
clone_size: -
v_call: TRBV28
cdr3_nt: TGTGCCAGCACCCAAGGGGGCTATGGCTACACCTTC
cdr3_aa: CASTQGGYGYTF

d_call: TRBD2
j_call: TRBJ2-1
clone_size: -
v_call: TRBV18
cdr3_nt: TGTGCCAGCCGATCGGTACTAGCGGGAGGAGGAAATGAGCAGTTCTTC
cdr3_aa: CASRSVLAGGGNEQFF

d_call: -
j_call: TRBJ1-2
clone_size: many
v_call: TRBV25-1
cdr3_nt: TGTGCCAGCAGTGGGTTGACAAACTATGGCTACACCTTC
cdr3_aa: CASSGLTNYGYTF

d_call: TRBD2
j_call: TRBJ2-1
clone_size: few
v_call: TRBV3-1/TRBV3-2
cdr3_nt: TGTGCCAGCAGCCAAGATAGGAGGGCTAGCGGGAGGCGGGATGAGCAGTTCTTC
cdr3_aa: CASSQDRRASGRRDEQFF

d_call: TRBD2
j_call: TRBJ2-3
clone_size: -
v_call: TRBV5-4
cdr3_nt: TGTGCCAGCAGCCCGGGGTCTAGCGGGAGCCATACGCAGTATTTT
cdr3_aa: CASSPGSSGSHTQYF

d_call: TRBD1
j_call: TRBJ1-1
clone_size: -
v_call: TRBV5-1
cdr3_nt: TGCGCCAGCAGCCCGACAGGGGAGAGTTTCACTGAAGCTTTCTTT
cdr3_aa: CASSPTGESFTEAFF

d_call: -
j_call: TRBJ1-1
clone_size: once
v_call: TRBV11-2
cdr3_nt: TGTGCCAGCAGGGCACCCGTGAACACTGAAGCTTTCTTT
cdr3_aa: CASRAPVNTEAFF

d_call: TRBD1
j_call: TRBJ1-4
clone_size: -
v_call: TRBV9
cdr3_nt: TGTGCCAGCAGCCGAGGGACAGGGGGCGTAGAAAAACTGTTTTTT
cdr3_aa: CASSRGTGGVEKLFF

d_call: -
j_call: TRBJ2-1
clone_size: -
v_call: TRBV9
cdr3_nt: TGTGCCAGCAGCCCCCAGGCCCTTAATGAGCAGTTCTTC
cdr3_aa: CASSPQALNEQFF

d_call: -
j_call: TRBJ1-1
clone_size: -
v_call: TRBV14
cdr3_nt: TGTGCCAGCAGCCAATACTTAAACACTGAAGCTTTCTTT
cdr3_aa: CASSQYLNTEAFF

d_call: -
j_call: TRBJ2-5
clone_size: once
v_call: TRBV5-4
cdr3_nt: TGTGCCAGCAGCTTGGTGGGGGCGGAAGAGACCCAGTACTTC
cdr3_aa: CASSLVGAEETQYF

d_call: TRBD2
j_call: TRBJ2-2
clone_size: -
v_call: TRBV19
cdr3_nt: TGTGCCAGTAGTATAGTTGGGACTAGCGGTACCGGGGAGCTGTTTTTT
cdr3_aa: CASSIVGTSGTGELFF

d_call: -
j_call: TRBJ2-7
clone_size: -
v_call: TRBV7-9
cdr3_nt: TGTGCCAGCAGCGCGACAGCCTCCTACGAGCAGTACTTC
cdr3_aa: CASSATASYEQYF

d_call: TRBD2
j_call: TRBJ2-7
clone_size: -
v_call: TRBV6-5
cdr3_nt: TGTGCCAGCAGTTACTCGTCTAGCGGGGGCTACGAGCAGTACTTC
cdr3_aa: CASSYSSSGGYEQYF

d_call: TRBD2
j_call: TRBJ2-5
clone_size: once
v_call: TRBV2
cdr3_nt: TGTGCCAGCACCCCCCGGGCTAGCGGGAGGGCAGAGACCCAGTACTTC
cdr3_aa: CASTPRASGRAETQYF

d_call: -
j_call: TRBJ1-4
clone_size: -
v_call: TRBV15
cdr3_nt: TGTGCCACCAGCGGTGGACAGAATAATGAAAAACTGTTTTTT
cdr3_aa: CATSGGQNNEKLFF

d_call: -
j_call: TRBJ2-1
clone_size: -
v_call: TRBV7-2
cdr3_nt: TGTGCCAGCAGCTCATGGGGACTTAGCTCCTACAATGAGCAGTTCTTC
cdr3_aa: CASSSWGLSSYNEQFF

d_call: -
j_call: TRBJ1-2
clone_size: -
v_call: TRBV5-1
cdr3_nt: TGCGCCAGCAGCTCCCCTCTAGCTAACTATGGCTACACCTTC
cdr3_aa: CASSSPLANYGYTF

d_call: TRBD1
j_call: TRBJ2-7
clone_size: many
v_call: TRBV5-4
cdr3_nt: TGTGCCAGCAGCCCAGGGACAGGGAGTCCCTACGAGCAGTACTTC
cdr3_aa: CASSPGTGSPYEQYF

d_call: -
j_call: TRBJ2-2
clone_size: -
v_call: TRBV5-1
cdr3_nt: TGCGCCAGCAGCTTGGACGGGGGGAACACCGGGGAGCTGTTTTTT
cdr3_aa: CASSLDGGNTGELFF

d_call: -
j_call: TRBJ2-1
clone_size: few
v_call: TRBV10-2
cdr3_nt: TGCGCCAGCAGTAGGGAGCATGAGCAGTTCTTC
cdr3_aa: CASSREHEQFF

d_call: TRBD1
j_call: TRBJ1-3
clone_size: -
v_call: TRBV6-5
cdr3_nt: TGTGCCAGTTTCACAGGGGCATACTCTGGAAACACCATATATTTT
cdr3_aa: CASFTGAYSGNTIYF

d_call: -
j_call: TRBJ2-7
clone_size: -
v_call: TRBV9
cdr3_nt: TGTGCCAGCAGCGTAGTTCAAGGGGCCGAGCAGTACTTC
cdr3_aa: CASSVVQGAEQYF

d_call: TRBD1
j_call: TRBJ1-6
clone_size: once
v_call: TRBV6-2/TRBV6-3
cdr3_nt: TGTGCCAGCAGTTCGGCAGGGGGTAATTCACCCCTCCACTTT
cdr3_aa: CASSSAGGNSPLHF

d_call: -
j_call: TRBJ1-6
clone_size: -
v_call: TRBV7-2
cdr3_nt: TGTGCCAGCAGCTTAGATTCGGTGGCAGGGGCACCCCTCCACTTT
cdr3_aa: CASSLDSVAGAPLHF

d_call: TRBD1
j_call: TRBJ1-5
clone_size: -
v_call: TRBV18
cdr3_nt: TGTGCCAGCTCATCGACAGGGGGCGAGGATCAGCCCCAGCATTTT
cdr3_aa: CASSSTGGEDQPQHF

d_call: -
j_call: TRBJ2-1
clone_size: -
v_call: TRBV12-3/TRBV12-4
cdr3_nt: TGTGCCAGCAGTTTACTTAATGAGCAGTTCTTC
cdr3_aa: CASSLLNEQFF

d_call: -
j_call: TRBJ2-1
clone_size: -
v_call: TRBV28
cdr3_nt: TGTGCCAGCAGCCGCGGAGACCCCACTAGGGATGAGCAGTTCTTC
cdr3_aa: CASSRGDPTRDEQFF

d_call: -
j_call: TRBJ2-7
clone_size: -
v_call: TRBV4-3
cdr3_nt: TGCGCCAGCAGCCAAGAACTCAGGGGCCCCTACGAGCAGTACTTC
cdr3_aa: CASSQELRGPYEQYF

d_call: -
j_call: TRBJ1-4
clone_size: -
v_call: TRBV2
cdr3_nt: TGTGCCTGCGGGACGGATTTAGGAGAAAAACTGTTTTTT
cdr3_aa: CACGTDLGEKLFF

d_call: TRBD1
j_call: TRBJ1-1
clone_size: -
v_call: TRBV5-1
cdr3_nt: TGCGCCAGCAGCCGGACAGGGGACCTTGAAGCTTTCTTT
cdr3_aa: CASSRTGDLEAFF

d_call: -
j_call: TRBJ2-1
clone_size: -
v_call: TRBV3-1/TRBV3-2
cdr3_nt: TGTGCCAGCAGCCAAGATCGCGGTAGCGTCTACAATGAGCAGTTCTTC
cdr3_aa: CASSQDRGSVYNEQFF

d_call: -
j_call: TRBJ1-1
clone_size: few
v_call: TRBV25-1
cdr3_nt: TGTGCCAGCAGTGAACGGGAAAGGACTGAAGCTTTCTTT
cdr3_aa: CASSERERTEAFF

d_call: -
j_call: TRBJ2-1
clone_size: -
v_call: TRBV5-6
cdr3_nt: TGTGCCAGCAGCTTGGGGACTGGTCGGCAGTTCTTC
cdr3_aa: CASSLGTGRQFF

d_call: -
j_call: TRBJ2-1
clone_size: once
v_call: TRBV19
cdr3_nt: TGTGCCAGTAGTATAGATAGATTCAATGAGCAGTTCTTC
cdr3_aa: CASSIDRFNEQFF

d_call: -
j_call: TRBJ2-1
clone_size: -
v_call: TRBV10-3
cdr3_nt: TGTGCCATCGGCTCGCGGGTGGGGAATGAGCAGTTCTTC
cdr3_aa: CAIGSRVGNEQFF